The 20 T cell receptor beta chains reported below all come from one sample, sequenced in a study of shared clonotypes between healthy human individuals. Naivety among CD8 cells was defined by CD45RO negativity and positive CCR7 selection, thereby excluding terminally differentiated effector memory CD45RA+ cells. Here immunoSEQ multiplex PCR was the method, and the copy in TCRdb shows in-frame clones only, minus some. The sample has about 2 million clones, roughly 95% seen once. The specimen sequenced was naive CD8+ T cells sorted from blood. All receptors come from a man aged 18 to 35 in good health.

The V call is TRBV5-6, the J call TRBJ2-6; D is undetermined. This CDR3 is built from 13 residues. In germline, CDR1 is SGHDT, CDR2 YYEEEE. The CDR3 spells CGAGDAGANVLTF. In nucleotides, the CDR3 is TGTGGAGCAGGTGATGCTGGGGCCAACGTCCTGACTTTC. Full variable domain (missing parts from reference TRBV5-6 and TRBJ2-6): DAGVTQSPTHLIKTRGQQVTLRCSPKSGHDTVSWYQQALGQGPQFIFQYYEEEERQRGNFPDRFSGHQFPNYSSELNVNALLLGDSALYLCGAGDAGANVLTFGAGSRLTVL.

This chain connects TRBV5-1 to TRBJ2-1, with 8 bases fitting TRBD1. Germline V lookup: CDR1 SGHRS, CDR2 YFSETQ. The CDR3 totals 16 residues. V lost 4 bases and J lost 6; bases outside the gene matches: 12. The CDR3 bases are TGCGCCAGCAGCGCCTTGAAGGGACAGGTAGCCAATGAGCAGTTCTTC. It translates to CASSALKGQVANEQFF.

V is TRBV4-3 and J is TRBJ2-2; the D gene is possibly TRBD2 (5 bases). Per the germline V gene, CDR1 is LGHNA and CDR2 is YSLEER. The CDR3 is 19 amino acids. V lost 3 bases and J 0 bases, leaving 20 bases between the germline ends. The CDR3 is CASSHLYGSTEPNTGELFF. DNA of the CDR3: TGCGCCAGCAGCCACCTATATGGGAGTACGGAACCGAACACCGGGGAGCTGTTTTTT.

The chain employs TRBV7-9 and TRBJ2-5; D is possibly TRBD2 (6 bases). The CDR3 covers 16 residues. Per the germline V gene, CDR1 is SEHNR and CDR2 is FQNEAQ (reference sequence). V was pared by 0 bases and J by 4 bases, with 15 bases between. The CDR3 here is CASSLARGRAGETQYF. CDR3 in DNA: TGTGCCAGCAGCTTAGCGCGGGGCAGGGCAGGAGAGACCCAGTACTTC.

The gene calls are TRBV14 and TRBJ2-7; D remains unclear. Per germline, CDR1 SGHDN and CDR2 FVKESK. V lost 1 base and J lost 2, with 6 bases in between. The CDR3 loop spans 13 amino acids. CDR3 loop: CASSQGKTYEQYF. In nucleotides, the CDR3 is TGTGCCAGCAGCCAAGGCAAGACCTACGAGCAGTACTTC.

As DNA, the CDR3 is TGTGCCAGCAGTGCCTCGGGGTATGAAAAGGGACTGTTTTTT. It translates to CASSASGYEKGLFF. The chain links TRBV2 to TRBJ1-4; no clear D. Germline V lookup: CDR1 SNHLY, CDR2 FYNNEI. Trimming took off 4 bases at V and 13 bases at J, with 19 bases between the two ends. This CDR3 contains 14 residues.

This chain joins TRBV30 and TRBJ1-5; D perhaps matches TRBD1 (5 bases). The CDR3 is made up of 14 amino acids. The V end was cut by 0 bases, the J end by 5 bases, with 11 bases between. Germline assignment: CDR1 GTSNPN and CDR2 SVGIG (reference sequence). Here the CDR3 DNA reads TGTGCCTGGAGTGTAGAGGAAGGGGATCAGCCCCAGCATTTT. Its protein product is CAWSVEEGDQPQHF.

This clone was picked up one time. The chain combines TRBV28 with TRBJ1-6, with D unresolved. Trimming left V 6 bases short and J 10 bases short, with 19 bases between. Germline loops: CDR1 MDHEN, CDR2 SYDVKM. The CDR3 is 15 amino acids. The CDR3 here is CASSMVETKDSPLHF. In nucleotides, the CDR3 is TGTGCCAGCAGCATGGTGGAGACAAAGGACTCACCCCTCCACTTT.

The rearrangement joins TRBV5-1 to TRBJ2-5; D gene unclear. Trimming removed 4 bases at V and 5 bases at J, with 12 bases between. The germline V gene encodes CDR1 SGHRS and CDR2 YFSETQ. The CDR3 spans 13 residues. CDR3 DNA: TGCGCCAGCAGCGTCCGGGTGGGGGAGACCCAGTACTTC. Its translation is CASSVRVGETQYF.

This sequence joins TRBV4-1 and TRBJ2-7; D possibly corresponds to TRBD1 (7 bases). The V and J ends lost 1 base and 3 bases respectively, with 13 bases between them. CDR1 is MGHRA and CDR2 is YSYEKL in the germline V gene. The CDR3 consists of 15 residues. The CDR3 region has the DNA TGCGCCAGCAGCCAAGTAGGAGGGGGCGGCTACGAGCAGTACTTC. Translated: CASSQVGGGGYEQYF.

CDR3 sequence reads: CASSDGGNTEAFF. DNA for the CDR3: TGCGCCAGCTCGGACGGTGGGAACACTGAAGCTTTCTTT. J is TRBJ1-1 and V is TRBV4-1; no firm D call. The ends were cut back, 8 bases at V and 1 base at J, with 11 bases in the middle. CDR1 is MGHRA and CDR2 is YSYEKL in the germline V gene. The CDR3 length is 13 residues.

This chain connects TRBV9 to TRBJ2-7; 9 nucleotides agree with TRBD2. The germline V gene has CDR1 SGDLS and CDR2 YYNGEE. The CDR3 runs 15 residues. V shed 0 bases and J 5 bases; nucleotides not matched to a gene: 6. CDR3 nucleotides: TGTGCCAGCAGCGTAGGAAGTAGCGGGAGCCACGAGCAGTACTTC. Amino acids: CASSVGSSGSHEQYF.

The rearrangement links TRBV4-1 to TRBJ2-1; TRBD2 is a possible D gene (6 bases). CDR1 is MGHRA and CDR2 is YSYEKL in the germline V gene. This CDR3 has 13 amino acids. Trimming shortened V by 3 bases and J by 9 bases, and 12 bases separated the two germline ends. As DNA, the CDR3 is TGCGCCAGCAGCCAGAGACTAGAGGTTGAGCAGTTCTTC. This encodes CASSQRLEVEQFF.

The J gene is TRBJ1-2, the V gene TRBV28; 7 positions agree with TRBD1. Germline trimming cut 2 bases from V and 7 bases from J; bases unmatched to any gene: 4. CDR1 and CDR2 (germline): MDHEN, SYDVKM. CDR3 length equals 13 residues. The CDR3 loop is CASSLRGRSGYTF. As DNA, the CDR3 is TGTGCCAGCAGTTTAAGGGGGCGAAGTGGCTACACCTTC.

The CDR3 DNA follows: TGTGCCAGCAGCAAAGGGACGGCGACTAGCACAGATACGCAGTATTTT. Its protein is CASSKGTATSTDTQYF. This chain joins TRBV7-3 and TRBJ2-3, with D possibly called TRBD1 or TRBD2 (5 bases each). This CDR3 has 16 residues. Germline CDR1 reads SGHTA; CDR2 reads FQGTGA. The V and J ends lost 5 bases and 0 bases respectively, with 15 bases between them.

The J gene is TRBJ1-6, the V gene TRBV21-1; TRBD1 is the table's D call, not checked against the DNA. TRBV21-1 is shown as a pseudogene. This CDR3 region has 16 residues. The CDR3 DNA reads as TGTGCCAGCAGCTGTGAGGCGGACAGGGATAATTCACCCCTCCACTTT. Translating gives CASSCEADRDNSPLHF.

V gene TRBV5-4 combines with J gene TRBJ2-7, with TRBD1 identical over 9 bases. This CDR3 contains 13 residues. Germline assignment: CDR1 SGHNT and CDR2 YYREEE (reference sequence). V shed 5 bases and J 7 bases; nucleotides not matched to a gene: 7. The CDR3 here is CASRGTGSGEQYF. DNA for the CDR3: TGTGCCAGCAGAGGGACAGGGTCGGGAGAGCAGTACTTC.

V gene TRBV19 combines with J gene TRBJ2-6; D possibly uses TRBD1 or TRBD2 (6 bases each). This CDR3 has 18 amino acids. Trimming removed 1 base from V and 0 bases from J, with 13 bases in between. Germline V gene lookup returns CDR1 LNHDA and CDR2 SQIVND (reference sequence). CDR3 nucleotide sequence: TGTGCCAGTAGTATAGCTGGGGGGCCGTTCTCTGGGGCCAACGTCCTGACTTTC. Translating it yields CASSIAGGPFSGANVLTF.

On this clone: The same CDR3 arises from other DNA sequences in this sample as well. The chain employs TRBV10-1 and TRBJ1-5, with no clear D. Trimming took 0 bases from V and 2 from J, leaving 2 bases between them. The CDR3 totals 13 residues. The germline V gene has CDR1 WNHNN and CDR2 SYGVQD (reference sequence). Written as DNA, the CDR3 is TGCGCCAGCAGTGAGTCCGGCAATCAGCCCCAGCATTTT. Translation gives CASSESGNQPQHF.

The chain combines TRBV5-1 with TRBJ2-7, with TRBD1 as a possible D gene (5 bases). This CDR3 spans 13 amino acids. Germline loops: CDR1 SGHRS, CDR2 YFSETQ. Trimming cost V 5 bases and J 3 bases, with 12 bases left between them. CDR3 DNA sequence: TGCGCCAGCAGGCCAGACAGCCACTACGAGCAGTACTTC. Protein product: CASRPDSHYEQYF.